The clone carrying this T cell receptor beta chain occurred many times. Combining a sample-barcoded 5' primer with a J-beta primer mix, a second PCR ran for roughly 7 to 12 cycles. A single record per CDR3 protein comes from TCRdb applying MiXCR to the 5' RACE reads. The sample carries roughly 700,000 distinct CDR3 sequences, 32% recorded once. The record originates from a study of blood T cells in healthy people across ages. The source of this sequence is a woman aged 80 or older in good health. The sequencing input was blood.

The chain's CDR3 is CASSQVGRGSADTQYF. The CDR3, as DNA: TGCGCCAGCAGCCAAGTTGGGCGGGGGAGTGCAGATACGCAGTATTTT. The rearrangement links TRBV4-1 to TRBJ2-3, with TRBD2 matching over 7 bases. The CDR3 has 16 residues. The trim removed 1 base at V and 4 bases at J, leaving 8 bases unmatched. Germline V gives CDR1 MGHRA, CDR2 YSYEKL.